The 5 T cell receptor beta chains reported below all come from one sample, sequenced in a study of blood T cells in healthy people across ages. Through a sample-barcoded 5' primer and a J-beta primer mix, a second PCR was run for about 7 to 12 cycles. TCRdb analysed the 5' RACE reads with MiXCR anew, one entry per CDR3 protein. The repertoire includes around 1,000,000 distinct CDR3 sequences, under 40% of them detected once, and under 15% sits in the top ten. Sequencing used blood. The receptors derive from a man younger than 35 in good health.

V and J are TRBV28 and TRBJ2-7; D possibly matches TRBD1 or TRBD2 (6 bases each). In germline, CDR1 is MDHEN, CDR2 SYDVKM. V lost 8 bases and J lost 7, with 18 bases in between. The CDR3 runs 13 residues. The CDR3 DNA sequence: TGTGCCAGCGAGGGGGGATGGGCCAATGAGCAGTACTTC. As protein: CASEGGWANEQYF.

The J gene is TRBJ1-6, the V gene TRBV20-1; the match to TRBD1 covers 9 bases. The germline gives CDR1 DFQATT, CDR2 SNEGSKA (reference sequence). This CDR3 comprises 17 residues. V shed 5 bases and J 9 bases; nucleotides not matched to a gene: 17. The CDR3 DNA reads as TGCAGTGCTCTCGAAGGGCAAACCGGGACAGGGTTTTCACCCCTCCACTTT. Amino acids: CSALEGQTGTGFSPLHF.

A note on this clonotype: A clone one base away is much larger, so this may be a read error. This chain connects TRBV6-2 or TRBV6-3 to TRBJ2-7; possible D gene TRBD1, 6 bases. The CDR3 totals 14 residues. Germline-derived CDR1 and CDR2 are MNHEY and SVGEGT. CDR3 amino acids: CASGGRGINYERYF. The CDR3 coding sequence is TGTGCCAGCGGAGGTAGGGGGATAAACTACGAGCGGTACTTC.

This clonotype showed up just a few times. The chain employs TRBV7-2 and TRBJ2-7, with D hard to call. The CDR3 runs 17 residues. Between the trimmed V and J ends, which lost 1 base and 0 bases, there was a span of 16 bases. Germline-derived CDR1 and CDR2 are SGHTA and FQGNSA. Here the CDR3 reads CASSLEPPTSSSYEQYF. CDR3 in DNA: TGTGCCAGCAGCTTAGAACCCCCTACCTCTAGCTCCTACGAGCAGTACTTC.

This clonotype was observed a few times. The CDR3 DNA follows: TGCGCCAGCAGCTTGGAACCAGGGGGCTTCAGCTACGAGCAGTACTTC. Its translation is CASSLEPGGFSYEQYF. J is TRBJ2-7 and V is TRBV5-1, with 8 nucleotides matching TRBD1. Trimming at V came to 0 bases and at J to 3 bases, leaving 8 bases not matched to a gene. Germline lookup yields CDR1 SGHRS and CDR2 YFSETQ. CDR3 length: 16 residues.